This entry lists 2 T cell receptor delta chains sequenced from one sample in a study of γδ T cells in repeated Plasmodium falciparum infection (dated by TCRdb to about 2021). To prepare the library, multiplex PCR was applied. Sequencing instrument: Illumina MiSeq. Clonotypes were called again by TCRdb from the public reads via CATT, and duplicate nucleotide sequences were then merged into one entry. This sample lists around 46,000 delta-chain clones; roughly 1.9% were detected once. Around 22% of the sample goes to the ten largest clones. For bulk TCR repertoire analysis, Vgamma9/Vdelta2+ and Vdelta2-negative gammadelta T cell populations were flow-sorted out of peripheral blood mononuclear cells. The sample consisted of gamma-delta T cells from blood. These receptors were taken from a pool of human donors (malaria-infected and uninfected, not separated).

This clone has just a few counts. Since a far larger clone is one base different, this is likely a read error. This sample also contains other DNA sequences that code for the same CDR3. This chain uses TRDV1 with TRDJ1; tentatively, D is TRDD3 (6 bases). TCRdb records no J gene; here it was assigned by comparing the DNA to germline. This CDR3 spans 24 amino acids. Between the trimmed V and J ends, which lost 3 bases and 3 bases, there was a span of 41 bases. Germline V gene sequence: CDR1 TSWWSYY, CDR2 QGS. The CDR3 nucleotides read TGTGCTCTTGGGGATGGCGCCTTTCTACGAGCCATGCGGGGGACTTCCAACCGGCCCGATAAACTCATCTTT. Translating it yields CALGDGAFLRAMRGTSNRPDKLIF.

As regards this clone: This DNA's translation differs at residue 23 from TCRdb's protein, which comes from a much larger clone; a read error is likely, and the protein shown is translated from the DNA. The chain has TRDV1 and TRDJ1, with 11 bases aligning to TRDD3. TCRdb lists no J gene, so it was determined here by aligning the DNA to germline. The CDR3 sequence is 26 residues long. Germline V lookup: CDR1 TSWWSYY, CDR2 QGS. The CDR3 is CALGESFTFLQAPYWGIDQNTDTLIF. As DNA, the CDR3 is TGTGCTCTTGGGGAGTCTTTTACCTTCCTACAAGCCCCATACTGGGGGATAGACCAGAACACCGATACACTCATCTTT.